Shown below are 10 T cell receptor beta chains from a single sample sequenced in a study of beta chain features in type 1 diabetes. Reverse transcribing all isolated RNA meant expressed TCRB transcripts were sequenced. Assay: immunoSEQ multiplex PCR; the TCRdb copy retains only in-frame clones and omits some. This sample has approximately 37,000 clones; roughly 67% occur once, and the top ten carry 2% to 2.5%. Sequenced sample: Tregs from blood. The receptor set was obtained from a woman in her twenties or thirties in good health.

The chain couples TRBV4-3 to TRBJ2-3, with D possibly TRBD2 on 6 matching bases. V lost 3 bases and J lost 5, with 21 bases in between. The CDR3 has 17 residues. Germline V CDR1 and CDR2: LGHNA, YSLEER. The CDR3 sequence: CASSQSGLRPEGDTQYF. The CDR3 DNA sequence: TGCGCCAGCAGCCAGTCGGGACTCCGACCGGAGGGAGATACGCAGTATTTT.

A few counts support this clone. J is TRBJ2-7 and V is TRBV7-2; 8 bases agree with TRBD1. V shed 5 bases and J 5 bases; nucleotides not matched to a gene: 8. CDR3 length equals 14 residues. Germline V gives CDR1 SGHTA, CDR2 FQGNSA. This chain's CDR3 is CASSRLQGVDEQYF. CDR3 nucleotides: TGTGCCAGCAGCCGGCTACAGGGGGTGGACGAGCAGTACTTC.

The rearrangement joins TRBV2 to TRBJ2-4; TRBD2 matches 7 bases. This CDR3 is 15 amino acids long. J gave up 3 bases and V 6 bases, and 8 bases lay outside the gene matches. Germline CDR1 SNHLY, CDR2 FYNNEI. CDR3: CASRPLGRGKNIQYF. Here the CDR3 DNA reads TGTGCCAGCAGGCCCCTAGGGAGGGGCAAAAACATTCAGTACTTC.

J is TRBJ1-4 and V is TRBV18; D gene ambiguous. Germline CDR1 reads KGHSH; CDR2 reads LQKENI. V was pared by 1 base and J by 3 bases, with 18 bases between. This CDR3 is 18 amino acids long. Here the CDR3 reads CASSPRVAGSSANEKLFF. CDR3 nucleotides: TGTGCCAGCTCACCACGCGTTGCGGGTTCCAGTGCTAATGAAAAACTGTTTTTT.

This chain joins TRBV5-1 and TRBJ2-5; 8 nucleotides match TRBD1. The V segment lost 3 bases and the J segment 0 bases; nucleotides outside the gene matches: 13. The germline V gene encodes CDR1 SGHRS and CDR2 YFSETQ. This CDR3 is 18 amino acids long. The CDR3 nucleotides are TGCGCCAGCAGCTCGAGTCCAGGGGGCCCCTATTACCAAGAGACCCAGTACTTC. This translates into CASSSSPGGPYYQETQYF.

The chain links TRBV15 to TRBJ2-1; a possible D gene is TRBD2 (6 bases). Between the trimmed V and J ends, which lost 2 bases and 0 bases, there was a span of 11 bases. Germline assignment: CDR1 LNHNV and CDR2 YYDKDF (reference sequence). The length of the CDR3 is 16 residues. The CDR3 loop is CATSRLSSASYNEQFF. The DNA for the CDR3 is TGTGCCACCAGCAGACTTTCTAGCGCCTCCTACAATGAGCAGTTCTTC.

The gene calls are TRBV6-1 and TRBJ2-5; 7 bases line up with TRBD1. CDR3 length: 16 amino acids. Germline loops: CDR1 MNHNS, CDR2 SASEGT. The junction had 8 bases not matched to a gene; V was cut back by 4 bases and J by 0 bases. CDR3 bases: TGTGCCAGCAGTGCTGGCAGGGGGATTTACCAAGAGACCCAGTACTTC. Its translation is CASSAGRGIYQETQYF.

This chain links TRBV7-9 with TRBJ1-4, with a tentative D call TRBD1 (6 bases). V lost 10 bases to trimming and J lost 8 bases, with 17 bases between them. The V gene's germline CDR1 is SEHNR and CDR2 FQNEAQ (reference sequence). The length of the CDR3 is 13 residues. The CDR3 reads CATNRVQQEKLFF. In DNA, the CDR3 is TGTGCCACCAACAGGGTTCAACAGGAAAAACTGTTTTTT.

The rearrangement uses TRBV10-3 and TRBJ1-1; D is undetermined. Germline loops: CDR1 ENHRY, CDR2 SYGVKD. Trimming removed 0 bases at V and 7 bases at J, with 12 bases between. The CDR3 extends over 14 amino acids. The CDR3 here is CAISESTAGLEAFF. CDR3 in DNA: TGTGCCATCAGTGAGTCGACGGCGGGCCTTGAAGCTTTCTTT.

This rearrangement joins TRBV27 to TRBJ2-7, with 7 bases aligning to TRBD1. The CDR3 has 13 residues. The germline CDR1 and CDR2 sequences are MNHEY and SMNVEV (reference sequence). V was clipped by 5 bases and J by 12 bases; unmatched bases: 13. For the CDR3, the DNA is TGTGCCAGCAGTACTCGCCCGGGACAGTTGTCGTACTTC. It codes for CASSTRPGQLSYF.